This T cell receptor (beta chain) was recovered during a study of cytomegalovirus exposure and HLA in healthy donors. Germline V gives CDR1 MDHEN, CDR2 SYDVKM. This CDR3 is 14 amino acids long. V was pared by 1 base and J by 9 bases, with 6 bases of the junction left unmatched. Overall study findings and caveats: In the 130 or so validation repertoires, about 95% of cluster scores exceeded 0, per a later analysis.

On this clone itself: The antigen remains undetermined.

The protocol was immunoSEQ multiplex PCR, while the TCRdb copy is restricted to in-frame clones and leaves out a portion. The sample consists of approximately 110,000 clones, 94% of them appearing once. V and J are TRBV28 and TRBJ2-1; 7 nucleotides align to TRBD1. The source of this sequence is a woman between 18 and 29 years old in good health and CMV-seronegative. Sequenced input: PBMCs. This chain's CDR3 is CASSLYQGVAEQFF. For the CDR3, the DNA is TGTGCCAGCAGTTTATATCAGGGGGTGGCTGAGCAGTTCTTC.